This TCR beta chain was sequenced in a study of T-cell reconstitution after alpha-beta-depleted transplantation in children. The study's findings and limits: Newly generated T cells supplied most T-cell counts and diversity one year post-transplant. The origin of alpha-beta T cells about two months after transplant was reportedly several hundred expanded graft clones.

A TCRbeta library incorporating unique molecular identifiers was prepared. TCRdb called the PCR reads again in MiXCR, with one record for every CDR3 protein. The sample lists about 200,000 distinct CDR3 sequences, more than 15% occurring once. This clonotype was counted many times. No antigen is known for it. Trimming pared 1 base from V and 4 bases from J, leaving 5 bases between. CDR1 SGHRS and CDR2 YFSETQ come from the germline V gene. The CDR3 has 13 residues. This material consisted of PBMCs, mostly from graft donor cells, taken 360 days after TCRalphabeta/CD19-depleted stem cell transplant. V usage is TRBV5-1 and J usage is TRBJ1-4; possibly TRBD1 for D (5 bases). This TCR came from a male patient under 10 years old who had a stem cell transplant for acute lymphoblastic leukemia, so the T cells may come from the graft donor. The CDR3 DNA reads as TGCGCCAGCAGCTTGAGGGGTAATGAAAAACTGTTTTTT. This gives the protein CASSLRGNEKLFF. Variable domain in full (rest from reference TRBV5-1 and TRBJ1-4): KAGVTQTPRYLIKTRGQQVTLSCSPISGHRSVSWYQQTPGQGLQFLFEYFSETQRNKGNFPGRFSGRQFSNSRSEMNVSTLELGDSALYLCASSLRGNEKLFFGSGTQLSVL.